Detailed here is one T cell receptor beta chain. Its antigen is unknown. Qualities for individual bases were not recorded, and no much larger clone is one base off. The data belong to a study of T cell repertoires in cytomegalovirus infection (dated by TCRdb to between 2019 and 2020). Study-wide context: The HLA type of each donor mattered for the analysis, because public TCR beta signatures pointed to carriage of CMV infection along with the matching HLA type. Results the study describes overall, beyond this receptor: The ex vivo response was dominated by HLA-C-restricted CMV-specific TCR beta clonotypes, and the single most frequent clonotype in two of eight donors was supplied by these HLA-C-restricted clonotypes. In both this cohort and an independent cohort of 352 donors, the cumulative frequency of public TCR beta family members distinguished carriers of CMV infection plus the relevant HLA type.

TCRdb shows the sequencer as Illumina HiSeq 1500. TCRdb cleaned the public reads at Q25 with fastp, built clones with MiXCR and kept in-frame beta chains. Here each entry gathers all rows of one CDR3 protein and keeps the most common genes and DNA. The sample data list some 400,000 distinct CDR3 sequences, and over 15% of these were observed just once. Under 9% of the sample rests with the top ten. Taken from the germline V gene, the CDR1 and CDR2 loops are SGHDT and YYEEEE. The germline ends are 8 bases apart after V is trimmed by 1 base and J by 2 bases. There are 14 amino acids in the CDR3, from cysteine to phenylalanine inclusive. The read is trimmed to its CDR3 DNA, 42 bases read in frame from base 1.

The TCR was taken from a human donor in good health (CMV status not recorded). Some clones in this sample may be carry-over from other donors' samples. Sequencing was performed on PBMCs. The sequence links TRBV5-6 to TRBJ2-3, with the D gene call left open. The sequenced DNA is TGTGCCAGCAGCTTGCCAGGACCCACAGATACGCAGTATTTT. The encoded protein is CASSLPGPTDTQYF.